A selection of T cell receptor beta chains follows, all from one sample in a study of post-analysis software for immune sequencing data. TCRdb ran MiXCR on the PCR reads and lists one entry per CDR3 protein. The table has 740,000 or so distinct CDR3 sequences, around 53% seen once. The specimen sequenced was blood. The receptors derive from a girl aged 10 to 17 with multiple sclerosis. CDR3s include the opening cysteine and the closing phenylalanine or tryptophan. Fields, in order: J gene, D gene, V gene, clone size, CDR3 DNA, CDR3 protein. The D gene is left open where the match is weak. Clone size is stated in some rows and not others, as once, few, many or a class when expanded.

TRBJ1-2 | NA | TRBV10-3 | few | TGTGCCATCAGTGACCGAAACTATGGCTACACCTTC | CAISDRNYGYTF
TRBJ2-1 | TRBD1 | TRBV9 | NA | TGTGCCAGCAGTGGGGACAGGAGTCAGTTCTTC | CASSGDRSQFF
TRBJ2-7 | NA | TRBV7-9 | few | TGTGCCACCCAACAGGGAGAGGTCTTCGACGAGCAGTACTTC | CATQQGEVFDEQYF
TRBJ2-5 | NA | TRBV20-1 | once | TGCAGTGCTAGACGACTTCTAGCGTGGGATGAGCAGTACTTC | CSARRLLAWDEQYF
TRBJ2-7 | TRBD1 | TRBV7-8 | few | TGTGCCAGCAGCCGACAGGGGAACTACGAGCAGTACTTC | CASSRQGNYEQYF
TRBJ2-1 | NA | TRBV20-1 | NA | TGCAGTGCTAGAGATCTGGGGCACTCCTACAATGAGCAGTTCTTC | CSARDLGHSYNEQFF
TRBJ2-1 | NA | TRBV2 | NA | TGTGCCAGCAGCGGGCAGGGGCCCGTGTACAATGAGCAGTTCTTC | CASSGQGPVYNEQFF
TRBJ1-2 | NA | TRBV7-9 | NA | TGTGCCAGCAGCTTAGAACTTGACAAACGCGGCTACACCTTC | CASSLELDKRGYTF
TRBJ2-5 | TRBD1 | TRBV11-2 | few | TGTGCCAGCAGCAGGACAGGGGTCGCCCCCGAGACCCAGTACTTC | CASSRTGVAPETQYF
TRBJ1-6 | NA | TRBV12-3/TRBV12-4 | once | TGTGCCAGTAGTTTAATGTCGGCAGGGACCTATAATTCACCCCTCCACTTT | CASSLMSAGTYNSPLHF
TRBJ2-3 | NA | TRBV7-3 | NA | TGTGCCAGCAGCTTAATGGGATGGCAGGCCCGTTTTGGCCCAGATGATACGCAGTATTTT | CASSLMGWQARFGPDDTQYF
TRBJ2-7 | TRBD2 | TRBV20-1 | NA | TGCAGTGCTAGACTTAGCGGGCCTTCCTACAATGAGCAGTACTTC | CSARLSGPSYNEQYF
TRBJ2-1 | TRBD2 | TRBV10-3 | NA | TGTGCCATCAGTACGCCGGGACTAGCTAGGGATGAGCAGTTCTTC | CAISTPGLARDEQFF
TRBJ2-5 | NA | TRBV29-1 | few | TGCAGCGCAGACCTACGAGGGGCGGAAGAGACCCAGTACTTC | CSADLRGAEETQYF
TRBJ2-7 | NA | TRBV20-1 | few | TGCAGTGCTAGAGTTGGGTTAGGAGGATCCTACGAGCAGTACTTC | CSARVGLGGSYEQYF
TRBJ2-3 | NA | TRBV20-1 | few | TGCAGTGCTAGACCCCCTAGGGTGGATACGCAGTATTTT | CSARPPRVDTQYF
TRBJ2-7 | NA | TRBV5-1 | once | TGCGTCAGCAGCCGAGGGACGGTAACCTACGAGCAGTACTTC | CVSSRGTVTYEQYF
TRBJ2-6 | NA | TRBV6-5 | once | TGTGCCAGCATCGCGCCGGGCTCCTCTGGGGCCAACGTCCTGACTTTC | CASIAPGSSGANVLTF
TRBJ2-7 | NA | TRBV7-6 | NA | TGTGCCAGCAGCTTACAGGTAGACCCCGTGGGCGAGCAGTACTTC | CASSLQVDPVGEQYF
TRBJ1-2 | NA | TRBV5-1 | NA | TGCGCCAGCAGTACTGGGGGCCGGGACTATGGCTGCACCTTC | CASSTGGRDYGCTF
TRBJ2-1 | NA | TRBV5-1 | NA | TGCGCCAGCAGCTTGGGGGGGACACCGGCCTACAATGAGCAGTTCTTC | CASSLGGTPAYNEQFF
TRBJ2-4 | NA | TRBV3-1 | NA | TGTGCCAGCAGCCACTGGTCCAAAAACATTCAGTACTTC | CASSHWSKNIQYF
TRBJ1-1 | NA | TRBV29-1 | few | TGCAGCGTTGAAGGGTGGGAGAACACTGAAGCTTTCTTT | CSVEGWENTEAFF